These T cell receptor beta chains were read from a single sample in a study of blood T cells in healthy people across ages. Each CDR3 protein gets one entry after TCRdb re-called the 5' RACE reads with MiXCR. The data show about 1.4 million distinct CDR3 sequences, approximately 59% seen once. The sample comprised blood. These receptors all stem from a man younger than 30 in good health. The CDR3 runs from the conserved cysteine through the conserved F or W. Each record gives: V gene, D gene, clone size, CDR3 length, J gene, CDR3 DNA, CDR3 protein. A D gene is named only where the DNA matches it firmly. Size is omitted from some rows. Given values are once, few, many or a class for expanded clones.

v_call: TRBV7-9; d_call: -; clone_size: -; cdr3_length: 13; j_call: TRBJ1-2; cdr3_nt: TGTGCCAGCAGCCTGGGAGAAAGGGTGGGAATCACCTTC; cdr3_aa: CASSLGERVGITF
v_call: TRBV7-8; d_call: TRBD2; clone_size: -; cdr3_length: 15; j_call: TRBJ2-7; cdr3_nt: TGTGCCAGCAGCGCCTCTGCGGGGGGGCCCAACGAGCAGTACTTC; cdr3_aa: CASSASAGGPNEQYF
v_call: TRBV27; d_call: TRBD2; clone_size: -; cdr3_length: 15; j_call: TRBJ2-7; cdr3_nt: TGTGCCAGCAGTATAAATAGCGGGGGCCTCGGCGAGCAGTACTTC; cdr3_aa: CASSINSGGLGEQYF
v_call: TRBV12-3/TRBV12-4; d_call: -; clone_size: -; cdr3_length: 13; j_call: TRBJ1-2; cdr3_nt: TGTGCCAGCAGTATCCTCGGGGGAAATGGCTACACCTTC; cdr3_aa: CASSILGGNGYTF
v_call: TRBV6-2/TRBV6-3; d_call: -; clone_size: -; cdr3_length: 14; j_call: TRBJ2-1; cdr3_nt: TGTGCCAGCAGTTATGGACAGTTAAACAATGAGCAGTTCTTC; cdr3_aa: CASSYGQLNNEQFF
v_call: TRBV4-2; d_call: -; clone_size: -; cdr3_length: 16; j_call: TRBJ2-1; cdr3_nt: TGTGCCAGCAGCCAGGAAACCGGGACCTTCTACAATGAGCAGTTCTTC; cdr3_aa: CASSQETGTFYNEQFF
v_call: TRBV15; d_call: -; clone_size: -; cdr3_length: 13; j_call: TRBJ1-2; cdr3_nt: TGTGCCACCAGCAGCTACAGTAACTATGGCTACACCTTC; cdr3_aa: CATSSYSNYGYTF
v_call: TRBV4-2; d_call: TRBD2; clone_size: few; cdr3_length: 19; j_call: TRBJ2-1; cdr3_nt: TGTGCCAGCAGCCAAGTGGGGTTCAGAGCGGGAGCCCTCTACAATGAGCAGTTCTTC; cdr3_aa: CASSQVGFRAGALYNEQFF
v_call: TRBV6-1; d_call: -; clone_size: -; cdr3_length: 16; j_call: TRBJ2-7; cdr3_nt: TGTGCCAGCAGTGAAGAGGGGACAACTCCCTCCAATGAGCAGTACTTC; cdr3_aa: CASSEEGTTPSNEQYF
v_call: TRBV4-3; d_call: -; clone_size: -; cdr3_length: 18; j_call: TRBJ1-4; cdr3_nt: TGCGCCAGCAGCCAAGATGGGAGGGCAGGCACAGGGAGAGAAAAACTGTTTTTT; cdr3_aa: CASSQDGRAGTGREKLFF
v_call: TRBV29-1; d_call: TRBD1; clone_size: few; cdr3_length: 14; j_call: TRBJ2-7; cdr3_nt: TGCAGCGTTGATCCCTTAGGACAGGGCTACGAGCAGTACTTC; cdr3_aa: CSVDPLGQGYEQYF
v_call: TRBV20-1; d_call: -; clone_size: few; cdr3_length: 13; j_call: TRBJ2-4; cdr3_nt: TGCAGTGCTAGCAAGACTAATCTAAACATTCAGTACTTC; cdr3_aa: CSASKTNLNIQYF
v_call: TRBV7-9; d_call: -; clone_size: -; cdr3_length: 15; j_call: TRBJ2-1; cdr3_nt: TGTGCCAGCAGCTTAACCCCGGGTTCTGACAATGAGCAGTTCTTC; cdr3_aa: CASSLTPGSDNEQFF
v_call: TRBV12-3/TRBV12-4; d_call: -; clone_size: -; cdr3_length: 14; j_call: TRBJ1-4; cdr3_nt: TGTGCCAGCAGTGCGGACGGGTCTAATGAAAAACTGTTTTTT; cdr3_aa: CASSADGSNEKLFF
v_call: TRBV11-2; d_call: -; clone_size: -; cdr3_length: 16; j_call: TRBJ2-7; cdr3_nt: TGTGCCAGCAGCTTAGCCCTGACAGGCAAATCCCACGAGCAGTACTTC; cdr3_aa: CASSLALTGKSHEQYF
v_call: TRBV27; d_call: -; clone_size: few; cdr3_length: 13; j_call: TRBJ1-2; cdr3_nt: TGTGCCAGCAGTTTATCCCAGGGTGCTGGCTACACCTTC; cdr3_aa: CASSLSQGAGYTF
v_call: TRBV7-2; d_call: TRBD2; clone_size: -; cdr3_length: 14; j_call: TRBJ2-7; cdr3_nt: TGTGCCAGCAGCCAAACCGGGACTAGTCACGAGCAGTACTTC; cdr3_aa: CASSQTGTSHEQYF
v_call: TRBV7-9; d_call: TRBD2; clone_size: -; cdr3_length: 16; j_call: TRBJ2-1; cdr3_nt: TGTGCCAGCAGCTCCCTAGCGGGGGGGCCGAGGGATGAGCAGTTCTTC; cdr3_aa: CASSSLAGGPRDEQFF
v_call: TRBV6-5; d_call: -; clone_size: -; cdr3_length: 12; j_call: TRBJ2-3; cdr3_nt: TGTGCCAGCATCTCCCCCACAGATACGCAGTATTTT; cdr3_aa: CASISPTDTQYF
v_call: TRBV29-1; d_call: -; clone_size: -; cdr3_length: 13; j_call: TRBJ1-1; cdr3_nt: TGCAGCGTGCCCGAGGTGATGTACACTGAAGCTTTCTTT; cdr3_aa: CSVPEVMYTEAFF
v_call: TRBV4-1; d_call: TRBD1; clone_size: -; cdr3_length: 16; j_call: TRBJ1-1; cdr3_nt: TGCGCCAGCAGCCCCTTGACAGGGGCCGCTAACACTGAAGCTTTCTTT; cdr3_aa: CASSPLTGAANTEAFF
v_call: TRBV7-8; d_call: -; clone_size: -; cdr3_length: 13; j_call: TRBJ1-1; cdr3_nt: TGTGCCAGCAGTAGAGGGGTTTCCGATGAAGCTTTCTTT; cdr3_aa: CASSRGVSDEAFF